The 21 T cell receptor beta chains listed next were all sequenced from one sample in a study of T cell changes during pregnancy in multiple sclerosis. TCRdb's copy holds only in-frame clones and misses some; the assay was immunoSEQ multiplex PCR. The sample includes about 50,000 clones, roughly nine tenths of them seen just once. The sample here was CD4+ T cells from peripheral blood mononuclear cells, taken before pregnancy. Receptors were obtained from a female donor with multiple sclerosis, enrolled in a pregnancy study.

The V gene is TRBV6-1, the J gene TRBJ2-2, with 9 positions matching TRBD1. This CDR3 has 15 amino acids. The J segment lost 6 bases and the V segment lost 10 bases, leaving 12 bases of the junction unmatched. Looked up from germline, CDR1 is MNHNS and CDR2 is SASEGT. CDR3: CATQPGTGIAGELFF. The DNA for the CDR3 is TGTGCCACCCAGCCCGGGACAGGGATTGCCGGGGAGCTGTTTTTT.

The chain recombines TRBV5-1 with TRBJ2-2; 7 positions agree with TRBD2. Trimming cost V 1 base and J 0 bases; bases outside gene matches: 6. Germline V CDR1 and CDR2: SGHRS, YFSETQ. This CDR3 comprises 17 residues. The DNA of the CDR3 is TGCGCCAGCAGCTTGAACGAAGCGGGGCCGAACACCGGGGAGCTGTTTTTT. Translated: CASSLNEAGPNTGELFF.

The V and J genes are TRBV27 and TRBJ2-1, with TRBD2 identical over 9 bases. Per the germline V gene, CDR1 is MNHEY and CDR2 is SMNVEV (reference sequence). With V trimmed by 4 bases and J by 8 bases, 6 bases remained unmatched. The length of the CDR3 is 14 residues. CDR3 nucleotides: TGTGCCAGCAGTTGGTCTAGCGGGATGGATGAGCAGTTCTTC. Its protein is CASSWSSGMDEQFF.

The chain is built from TRBV6-1 and TRBJ2-1, with D maybe TRBD1 (5 bases). CDR3 length: 15 amino acids. Germline loops: CDR1 MNHNS, CDR2 SASEGT. V was trimmed by 1 base and J by 3 bases, leaving 10 bases between them. CDR3 loop: CASSEEGANYNEQFF. In nucleotides, the CDR3 is TGTGCCAGCAGTGAAGAAGGGGCCAACTACAATGAGCAGTTCTTC.

The chain combines TRBV11-2 with TRBJ1-3; TRBD1 agrees at 9 bases. The junction had 2 bases not matched to a gene; V was cut back by 3 bases and J by 2 bases. The CDR3 is 15 amino acids. Germline values: CDR1 SGHAT, CDR2 FQNNGV. The CDR3, as DNA: TGTGCCAGCAGCTTTAGACAGGGGGCTGGAAACACCATATATTTT. It is translated as CASSFRQGAGNTIYF. Combining the CDR3 with reference TRBV11-2 and TRBJ1-3 gives the whole variable domain EAGVAQSPRYKIIEKRQSVAFWCNPISGHATLYWYQQILGQGPKLLIQFQNNGVVDDSQLPKDRFSAERLKGVDSTLKIQPAKLEDSAVYLCASSFRQGAGNTIYFGEGSWLTVV.

This chain connects TRBV5-1 to TRBJ1-2; D remains unclear. The CDR3 has 14 residues. Trimming stripped 0 bases from V and 4 bases from J, with 10 bases between. Germline V gene lookup returns CDR1 SGHRS and CDR2 YFSETQ. Here the CDR3 reads CASSLDASSYGYTF. The CDR3, as DNA: TGCGCCAGCAGCTTGGACGCGTCTAGCTATGGCTACACCTTC.

The gene calls are TRBV7-2 and TRBJ2-2; D might be TRBD1 (6 bases). This CDR3 is 16 amino acids long. Germline CDR1 SGHTA, CDR2 FQGNSA. V lost 6 bases, J lost 3 bases, and 17 bases lay in between. The CDR3 sequence: CASSSQGNLDTGELFF. The CDR3 coding sequence is TGTGCCAGCAGTTCTCAGGGGAATTTGGACACCGGGGAGCTGTTTTTT.

The CDR3 is CASSISVQETQYF. The CDR3 region has the DNA TGTGCCAGTAGTATTTCAGTCCAAGAGACCCAGTACTTC. The J gene is TRBJ2-5, the V gene TRBV19; D gene unclear. This CDR3 spans 13 amino acids. V was pared by 3 bases and J by 1 base, with 6 bases between. Germline assignment: CDR1 LNHDA and CDR2 SQIVND (reference sequence).

The rearrangement links TRBV4-1 to TRBJ2-7, with 13 bases matching TRBD2. CDR1 is MGHRA and CDR2 is YSYEKL in the germline V gene. The CDR3 is 15 residues long. V trimming: 3 bases; J trimming: 2 bases; junction bases outside the gene matches: 1. Here the CDR3 DNA reads TGCGCCAGCAGCCAGGGACTAGCGGGGACCTACGAGCAGTACTTC. This codes for CASSQGLAGTYEQYF.

This chain's CDR3 is CASSVDRDIGELFF. The CDR3 DNA reads as TGTGCCAGCAGTGTGGACAGGGATATCGGGGAGCTGTTTTTT. This chain links TRBV6-1 with TRBJ2-2; TRBD1 matches 8 bases. V lost 4 bases and J lost 7; bases outside the gene matches: 5. The germline V gene encodes CDR1 MNHNS and CDR2 SASEGT. This CDR3 comprises 14 residues.

The V gene is TRBV5-1, the J gene TRBJ2-7; D is unresolved. CDR3 length: 14 amino acids. V dropped 0 bases and J dropped 0 bases, with 7 bases sitting between them. Germline CDR1 SGHRS, CDR2 YFSETQ. As DNA, the CDR3 is TGCGCCAGCAGCTTGGGGGCAGCCTCCTACGAGCAGTACTTC. It specifies CASSLGAASYEQYF.

The rearrangement joins TRBV30 to TRBJ1-5, with D tentatively TRBD1 (6 bases). Germline V gene lookup returns CDR1 GTSNPN and CDR2 SVGIG (reference sequence). This CDR3 comprises 19 residues. Trimming took 3 bases from V and 2 from J, leaving 26 bases between them. The CDR3 sequence: CAWSRRGAGQGYGNQPQHF. In DNA, the CDR3 is TGTGCCTGGAGCCGGCGGGGGGCAGGGCAGGGGTACGGCAATCAGCCCCAGCATTTT.

The V and J genes are TRBV2 and TRBJ2-2; TRBD2 matches at 7 bases. CDR1 and CDR2 from the germline V gene are SNHLY and FYNNEI. The CDR3 consists of 16 residues. V was pared by 2 bases and J by 5 bases, with 8 bases of the junction left unmatched. The CDR3 spells CASSEQAGVVTGELFF. The DNA for the CDR3 is TGTGCCAGCAGTGAACAGGCGGGAGTAGTGACCGGGGAGCTGTTTTTT.

V is TRBV5-4 and J is TRBJ2-5; 9 bases line up with TRBD1. The CDR3 has 14 amino acids. V lost 4 bases to trimming and J lost 8 bases; unmatched junction nucleotides: 9. The germline CDR1 and CDR2 sequences are SGHNT and YYREEE (reference sequence). The CDR3 here is CASSQGQGSSTQYF. The CDR3 DNA reads as TGTGCCAGCAGCCAGGGACAGGGTAGTTCTACCCAGTACTTC. Complete variable domain (other parts from reference TRBV5-4 and TRBJ2-5): ETGVTQSPTHLIKTRGQQVTLRCSSQSGHNTVSWYQQALGQGPQFIFQYYREEENGRGNFPPRFSGLQFPNYSSELNVNALELDDSALYLCASSQGQGSSTQYFGPGTRLLVL.

V and J are TRBV7-2 and TRBJ1-5, with 7 bases identical to TRBD1. The J segment lost 3 bases and the V segment lost 3 bases, leaving 5 bases of the junction unmatched. The CDR3 is 15 residues long. CDR1 is SGHTA, CDR2 FQGNSA, per germline. The CDR3 bases are TGTGCCAGCAGCTTTTTGGGACAGATCAATCAGCCCCAGCATTTT. It translates to CASSFLGQINQPQHF.

The CDR3, as DNA: TGCAGCGTTGACAGGGCAGTGACCTATGGCTACACCTTC. Translation: CSVDRAVTYGYTF. The V and J genes are TRBV29-1 and TRBJ1-2; D perhaps matches TRBD1 (5 bases). Germline assignment: CDR1 SQVTM and CDR2 ANQGSEA. The CDR3 consists of 13 residues. V lost 3 bases, J lost 4 bases, and 12 bases lay in between.

This clone came up a few times. The rearrangement joins TRBV19 to TRBJ2-2; 12 bases align to TRBD2. The length of the CDR3 is 19 residues. CDR1 is LNHDA, CDR2 SQIVND, per germline (reference sequence). Losses at the gene ends were 3 bases for V and 4 bases for J; bases not matched to a gene: 12. In DNA, the CDR3 is TGTGCCAGTAGTATGGTGCGACTAGCGGGAGCCCGGCGCACCGGGGAGCTGTTTTTT. Its protein is CASSMVRLAGARRTGELFF.

This rearrangement joins TRBV6-1 to TRBJ1-1; TRBD1 aligns across 7 bases. Trimming removed 4 bases from V and 0 bases from J; junction bases left unmatched: 2. The V gene's germline CDR1 is MNHNS and CDR2 SASEGT. There are 14 residues in the CDR3. The CDR3 bases are TGTGCCAGCAGTGCAGGGACAGTGAACACTGAAGCTTTCTTT. It encodes CASSAGTVNTEAFF.

In its sample, this clone was seen once. The chain recombines TRBV6-5 with TRBJ2-5; possibly TRBD1 for D (6 bases). V shed 9 bases and J shed 0 bases, with 8 bases lying between them. Germline V gives CDR1 MNHEY, CDR2 SVGAGI. The CDR3 spans 12 residues. CDR3: CARRQDQETQYF. Written as DNA, the CDR3 is TGTGCCAGGCGACAGGACCAAGAGACCCAGTACTTC.

The chain employs TRBV7-2 and TRBJ2-1; 8 bases map to TRBD1. Losses at the gene ends were 3 bases for V and 8 bases for J; bases not matched to a gene: 3. The CDR3 length is 13 residues. In germline, CDR1 is SGHTA, CDR2 FQGNSA. Here the CDR3 reads CASSFRQGHEQFF. The CDR3 coding sequence is TGTGCCAGCAGCTTCCGACAGGGGCATGAGCAGTTCTTC.

V gene TRBV30 combines with J gene TRBJ2-7, with 10 bases lining up with TRBD2. From germline, CDR1 is GTSNPN and CDR2 SVGIG (reference sequence). V was pared by 1 base and J by 6 bases, with 9 bases of the junction left unmatched. This CDR3 region has 15 residues. For the CDR3, the DNA is TGTGCCTGGAGTGGGGGAAGCGGGAGGGCAGGCGAGCAGTACTTC. This gives the protein CAWSGGSGRAGEQYF.